The text below deals with one T cell receptor (beta chain). Its antigen remains unidentified. The method was immunoSEQ multiplex PCR; TCRdb's version includes in-frame clones alone and lacks a portion of them. The profile covers 65,000 to 80,000 clones, with roughly nine tenths appearing a single time and over 10% taken by the ten largest. These data are taken from a study of OX40 agonist ivuxolimab in advanced cancers. Study-wide results and limits: Some of the lowest clonal expansion was seen in partial responders at 0.1-3.0 mg/kg. Researchers report that CD8+ T cells had, on average, more expanded clones than CD4+.

The timepoints at which blood was sampled were baseline, cycle 4 day 1, and cycle 7 day 1. CDR3 length: 13 amino acids. V shed 0 bases and J shed 8 bases, with 10 bases lying between them. Germline V CDR1 and CDR2: MNHNY, SVGAGI (reference sequence). V and J are TRBV6-6 and TRBJ1-2; D is ambiguous. Sequenced material: CD4+ or CD8+ T cells sorted from blood, taken in a trial of the OX40 agonist ivuxolimab. The clonotype was recovered from an adult with an advanced solid tumor such as melanoma, head and neck, liver or kidney cancer. The CDR3 nucleotides are TGTGCCAGCAGTTACTCCAGCGGGTTGGGCTACACCTTC. As protein: CASSYSSGLGYTF.